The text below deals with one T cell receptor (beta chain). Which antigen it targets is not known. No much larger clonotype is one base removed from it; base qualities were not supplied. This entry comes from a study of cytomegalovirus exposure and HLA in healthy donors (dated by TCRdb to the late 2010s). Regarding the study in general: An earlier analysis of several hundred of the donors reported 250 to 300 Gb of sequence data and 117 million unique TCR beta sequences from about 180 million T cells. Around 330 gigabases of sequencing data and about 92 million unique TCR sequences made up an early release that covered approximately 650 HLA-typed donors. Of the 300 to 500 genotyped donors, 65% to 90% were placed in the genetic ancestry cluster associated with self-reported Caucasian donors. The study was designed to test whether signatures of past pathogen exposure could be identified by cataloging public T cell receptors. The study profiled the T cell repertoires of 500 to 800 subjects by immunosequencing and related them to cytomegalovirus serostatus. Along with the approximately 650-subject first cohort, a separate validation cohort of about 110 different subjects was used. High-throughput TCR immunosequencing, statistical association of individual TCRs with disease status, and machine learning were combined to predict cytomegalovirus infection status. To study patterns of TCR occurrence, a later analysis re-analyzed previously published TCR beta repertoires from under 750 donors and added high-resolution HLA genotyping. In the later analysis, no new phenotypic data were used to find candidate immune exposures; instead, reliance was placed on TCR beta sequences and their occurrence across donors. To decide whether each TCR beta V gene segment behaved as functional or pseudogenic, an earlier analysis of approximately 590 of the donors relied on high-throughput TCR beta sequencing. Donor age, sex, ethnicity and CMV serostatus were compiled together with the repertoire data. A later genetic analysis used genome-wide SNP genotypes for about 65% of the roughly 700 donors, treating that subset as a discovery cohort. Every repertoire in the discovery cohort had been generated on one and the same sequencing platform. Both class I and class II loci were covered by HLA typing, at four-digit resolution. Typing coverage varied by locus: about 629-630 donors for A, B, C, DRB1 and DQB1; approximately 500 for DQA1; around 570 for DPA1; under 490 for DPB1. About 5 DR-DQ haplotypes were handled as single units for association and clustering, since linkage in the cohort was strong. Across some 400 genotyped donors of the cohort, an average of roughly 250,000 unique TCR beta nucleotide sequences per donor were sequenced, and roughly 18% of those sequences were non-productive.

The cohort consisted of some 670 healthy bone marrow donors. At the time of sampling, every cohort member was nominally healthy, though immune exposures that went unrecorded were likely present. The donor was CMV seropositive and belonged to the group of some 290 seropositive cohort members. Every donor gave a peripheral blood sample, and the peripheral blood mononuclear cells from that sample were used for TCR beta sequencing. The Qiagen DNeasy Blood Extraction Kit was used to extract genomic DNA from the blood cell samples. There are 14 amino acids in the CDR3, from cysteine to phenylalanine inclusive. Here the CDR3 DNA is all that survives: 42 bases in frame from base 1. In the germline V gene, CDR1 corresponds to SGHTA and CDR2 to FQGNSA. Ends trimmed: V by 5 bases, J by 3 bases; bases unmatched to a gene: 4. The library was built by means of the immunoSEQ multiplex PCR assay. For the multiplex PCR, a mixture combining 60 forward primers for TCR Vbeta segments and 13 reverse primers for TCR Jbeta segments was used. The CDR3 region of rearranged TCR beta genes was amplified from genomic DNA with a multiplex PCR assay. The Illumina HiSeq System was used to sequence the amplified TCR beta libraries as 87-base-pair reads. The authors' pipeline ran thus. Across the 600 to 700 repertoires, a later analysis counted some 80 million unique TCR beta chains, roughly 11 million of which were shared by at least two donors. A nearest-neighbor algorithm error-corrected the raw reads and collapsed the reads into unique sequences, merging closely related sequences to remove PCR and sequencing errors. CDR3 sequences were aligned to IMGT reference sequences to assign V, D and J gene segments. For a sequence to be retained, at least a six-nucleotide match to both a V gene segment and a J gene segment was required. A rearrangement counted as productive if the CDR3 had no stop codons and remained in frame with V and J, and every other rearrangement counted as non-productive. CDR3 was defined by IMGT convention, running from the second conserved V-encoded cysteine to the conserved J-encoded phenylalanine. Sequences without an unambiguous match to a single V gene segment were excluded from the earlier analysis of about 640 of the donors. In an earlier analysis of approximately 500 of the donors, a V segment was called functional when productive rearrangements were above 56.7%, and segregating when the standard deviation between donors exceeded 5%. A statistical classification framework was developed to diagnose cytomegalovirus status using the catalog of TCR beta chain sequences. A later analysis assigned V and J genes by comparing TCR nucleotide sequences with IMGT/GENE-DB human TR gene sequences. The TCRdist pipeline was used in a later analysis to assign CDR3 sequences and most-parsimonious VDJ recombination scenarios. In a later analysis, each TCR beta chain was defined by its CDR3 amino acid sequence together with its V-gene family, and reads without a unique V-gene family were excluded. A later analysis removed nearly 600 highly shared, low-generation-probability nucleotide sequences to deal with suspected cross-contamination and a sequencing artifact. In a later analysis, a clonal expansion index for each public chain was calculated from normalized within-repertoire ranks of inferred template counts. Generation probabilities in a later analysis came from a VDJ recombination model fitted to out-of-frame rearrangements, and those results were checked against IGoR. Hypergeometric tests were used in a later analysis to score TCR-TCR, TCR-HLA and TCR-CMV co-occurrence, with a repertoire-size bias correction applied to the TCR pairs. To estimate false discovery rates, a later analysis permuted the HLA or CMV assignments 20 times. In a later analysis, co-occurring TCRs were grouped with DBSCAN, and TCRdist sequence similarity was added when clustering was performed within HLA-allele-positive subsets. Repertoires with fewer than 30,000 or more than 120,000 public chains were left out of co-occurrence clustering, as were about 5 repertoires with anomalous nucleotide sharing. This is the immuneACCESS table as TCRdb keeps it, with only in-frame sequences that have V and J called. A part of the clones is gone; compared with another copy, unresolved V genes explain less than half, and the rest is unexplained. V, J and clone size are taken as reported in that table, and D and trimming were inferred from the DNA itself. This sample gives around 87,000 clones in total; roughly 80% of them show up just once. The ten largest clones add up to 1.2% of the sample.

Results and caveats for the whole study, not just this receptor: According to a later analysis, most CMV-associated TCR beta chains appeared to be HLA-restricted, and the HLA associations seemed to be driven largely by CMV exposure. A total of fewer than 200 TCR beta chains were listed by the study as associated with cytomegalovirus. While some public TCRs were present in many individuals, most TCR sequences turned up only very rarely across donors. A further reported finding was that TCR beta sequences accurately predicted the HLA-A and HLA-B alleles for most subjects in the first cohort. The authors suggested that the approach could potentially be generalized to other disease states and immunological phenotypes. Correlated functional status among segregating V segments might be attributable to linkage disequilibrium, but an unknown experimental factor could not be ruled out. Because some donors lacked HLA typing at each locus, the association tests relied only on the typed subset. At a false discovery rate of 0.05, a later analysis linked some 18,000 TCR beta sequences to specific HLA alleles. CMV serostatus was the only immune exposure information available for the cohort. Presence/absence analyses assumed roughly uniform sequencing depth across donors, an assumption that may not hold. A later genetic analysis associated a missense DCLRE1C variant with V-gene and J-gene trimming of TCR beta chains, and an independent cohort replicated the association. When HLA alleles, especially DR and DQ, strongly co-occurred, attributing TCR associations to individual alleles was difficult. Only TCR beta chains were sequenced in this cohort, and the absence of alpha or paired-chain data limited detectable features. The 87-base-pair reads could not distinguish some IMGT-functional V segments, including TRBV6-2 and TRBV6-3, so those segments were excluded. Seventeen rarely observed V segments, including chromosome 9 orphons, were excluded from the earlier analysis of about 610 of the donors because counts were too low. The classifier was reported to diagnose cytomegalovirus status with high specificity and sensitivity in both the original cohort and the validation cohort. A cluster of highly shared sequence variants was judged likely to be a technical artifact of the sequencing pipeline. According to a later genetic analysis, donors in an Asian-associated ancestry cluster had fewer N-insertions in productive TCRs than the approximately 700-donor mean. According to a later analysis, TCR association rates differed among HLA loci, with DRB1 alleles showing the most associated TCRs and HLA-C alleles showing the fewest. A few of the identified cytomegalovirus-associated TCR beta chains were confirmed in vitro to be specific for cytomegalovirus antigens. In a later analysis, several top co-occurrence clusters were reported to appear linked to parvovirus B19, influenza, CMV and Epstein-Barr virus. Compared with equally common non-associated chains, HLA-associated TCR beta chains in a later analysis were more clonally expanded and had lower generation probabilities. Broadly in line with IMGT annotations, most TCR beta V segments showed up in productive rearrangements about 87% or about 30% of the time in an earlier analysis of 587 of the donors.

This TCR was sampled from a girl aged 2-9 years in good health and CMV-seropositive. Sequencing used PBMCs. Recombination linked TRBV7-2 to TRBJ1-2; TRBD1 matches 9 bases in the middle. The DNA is TGTGCCAGCAGCATAACAGGGGGCTACTATGGCTACACCTTC. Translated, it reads CASSITGGYYGYTF.